This TCR beta chain was documented in a study of cytomegalovirus exposure and HLA in healthy donors. As for the study in general: A previous analysis identified 100 million to 120 million unique TCR beta sequences derived from about 180 million T cells. Whole-study results and caveats: Researchers catalogued about 150 TCR beta chains as cytomegalovirus-associated. Common viral pathogens were later found to be apparently linked to several of the most significant clusters.

Germline lookup yields CDR1 SQVTM and CDR2 ANQGSEA. This CDR3 spans 16 amino acids. The trim removed 4 bases at V and 2 bases at J, leaving 13 bases unmatched. A multiplex PCR was run with 60 Vbeta primers and 13 Jbeta primers. TCRdb's copy holds only in-frame clones and misses some; the assay was immunoSEQ multiplex PCR. The specimen's table records tens of thousands of clones. For this clone: Its antigen is currently unknown.

Donors sampled were nominally healthy, though unrecorded immune exposures were likely. V is TRBV29-1 and J is TRBJ1-2; 7 bases are shared with TRBD1. This clonotype originated in a woman in her fifties or sixties in good health and CMV-seropositive. Sequencing was performed on PBMCs. DNA of the CDR3: TGCAGCGTTGCTAGGGGGACAGACCTTTCGAACTATGGCTACACCTTC. It translates to CSVARGTDLSNYGYTF. The full variable domain, in which reference TRBV29-1 and TRBJ1-2 provide the parts outside the CDR3, is SAVISQKPSRDICQRGTSLTIQCQVDSQVTMMFWYRQQPGQSLTLIATANQGSEATYESGFVIDKFPISRPNLTFSTLTVSNMSPEDSSIYLCSVARGTDLSNYGYTFGSGTRLTVV.